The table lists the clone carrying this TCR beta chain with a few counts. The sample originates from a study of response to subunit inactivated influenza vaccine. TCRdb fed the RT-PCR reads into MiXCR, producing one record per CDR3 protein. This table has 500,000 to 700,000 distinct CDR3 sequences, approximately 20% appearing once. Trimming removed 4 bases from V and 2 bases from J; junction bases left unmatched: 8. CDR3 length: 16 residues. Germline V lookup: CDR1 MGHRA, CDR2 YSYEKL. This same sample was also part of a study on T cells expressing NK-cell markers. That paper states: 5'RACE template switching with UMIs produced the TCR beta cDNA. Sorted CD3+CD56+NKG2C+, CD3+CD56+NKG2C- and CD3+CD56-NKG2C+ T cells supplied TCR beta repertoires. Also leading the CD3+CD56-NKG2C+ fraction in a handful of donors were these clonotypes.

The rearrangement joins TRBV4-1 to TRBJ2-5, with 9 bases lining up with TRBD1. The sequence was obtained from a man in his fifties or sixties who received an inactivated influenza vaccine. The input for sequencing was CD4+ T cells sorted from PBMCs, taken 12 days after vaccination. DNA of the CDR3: TGCGCCAGCAGCCGTATCCACGGACAGGGGCAAGAGACCCAGTACTTC. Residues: CASSRIHGQGQETQYF.